The T cell receptor beta chain described here comes from a study of T cell responses to AZD1222 COVID-19 vaccine. Losses at the gene ends were 4 bases for V and 0 bases for J; bases not matched to a gene: 4. Looked up from germline, CDR1 is MNHEY and CDR2 is SVGAGI. The CDR3 loop spans 15 amino acids. The assay was immunoSEQ multiplex PCR, and TCRdb's table has in-frame clones only and misses some. Among 86,000 or so clones listed, around nine tenths were seen once. This rearrangement joins TRBV6-5 to TRBJ1-1; TRBD1 matches at 8 bases. The clonotype originates from an adult who received the AZD1222 COVID-19 vaccine. Sequenced here: peripheral blood, sampled 28 days after the second AZD1222 dose. The CDR3 sequence: CASSSDRALNTEAFF. The CDR3 coding sequence is TGTGCCAGCAGTTCGGACAGGGCCCTGAACACTGAAGCTTTCTTT.